This T cell receptor beta chain was documented in a study of cytomegalovirus exposure and HLA in healthy donors. Looking at the study overall: In a later analysis, the roughly 120 validation repertoires were reported to have used the same platform as the approximately 700 first-cohort repertoires.

Worth noting for this clone: Its target is not known.

Measured with immunoSEQ multiplex PCR; TCRdb has only the in-frame clones, and not every one. The sample includes 150,000 to 160,000 clones, roughly 86% seen only once; the top ten take 2.1%. V dropped 7 bases and J dropped 2 bases, with 13 bases sitting between them. The CDR3 consists of 14 residues. Germline-derived CDR1 and CDR2 are LGHNT and FRNRAP. Overall study findings and caveats: Usually a TCR sequence was rare, but some public TCRs were found in many donors. Listed as cytomegalovirus-associated were 150 to 200 TCR beta chains.

The gene calls are TRBV12-5 and TRBJ2-3; D might be TRBD1 (6 bases). The sequence derives from a human donor in good health. Material for sequencing was PBMCs. The CDR3 sequence: CASAIRGSTDTQYF. Here the CDR3 DNA reads TGTGCTAGTGCTATCAGGGGATCCACAGATACGCAGTATTTT.